The rows below give T cell receptor beta chains drawn from one sample of a study of blood T cell repertoires in COVID-19. TCRdb's copy holds only in-frame clones and misses some; the assay was immunoSEQ multiplex PCR. In the table there are approximately 390,000 clones, 90% of which are singletons. Sequenced material: peripheral blood. Receptors originate from a man aged 18 to 29 with active or convalescent COVID-19. CDR3s include the opening cysteine and the closing phenylalanine or tryptophan. The D gene is left open where the match is weak. Size is omitted from some rows. Given values are once, few, many or a class for expanded clones.

D: TRBD1; J: TRBJ1-2; V: TRBV29-1; size: -; CDR3: CSVEGAGGGYTF; DNA: TGCAGCGTTGAAGGGGCAGGGGGTGGCTACACCTTC
D: TRBD2; J: TRBJ2-1; V: TRBV5-4; size: few; CDR3: CASRPASGFDEQFF; DNA: TGTGCCAGCAGGCCGGCTAGCGGCTTTGATGAGCAGTTCTTC
D: -; J: TRBJ1-2; V: TRBV5-1; size: -; CDR3: CASSLLGRDGYTF; DNA: TGCGCCAGCAGCTTGTTAGGGCGGGATGGCTACACCTTC
D: TRBD1; J: TRBJ1-2; V: TRBV24-1; size: -; CDR3: CATRGQGSNYGYTF; DNA: TGTGCCACGAGAGGACAGGGCTCTAACTATGGCTACACCTTC
D: TRBD1; J: TRBJ2-7; V: TRBV5-1; size: -; CDR3: CASSLGGGPSYEQYF; DNA: TGCGCCAGCAGCCTAGGGGGCGGGCCCTCCTACGAGCAGTACTTC
D: -; J: TRBJ2-5; V: TRBV7-9; size: -; CDR3: CASSLLQVEETQYF; DNA: TGTGCCAGCAGCTTACTACAGGTGGAAGAGACCCAGTACTTC
D: TRBD2; J: TRBJ2-1; V: TRBV27; size: -; CDR3: CASSLLSSGSGSNEQFF; DNA: TGTGCCAGCAGTTTATTAAGTTCTGGTAGCGGGAGTAATGAGCAGTTCTTC
D: -; J: TRBJ1-1; V: TRBV11-2; size: -; CDR3: CASNAGGALNTEAFF; DNA: TGTGCCAGCAATGCGGGGGGCGCGTTGAACACTGAAGCTTTCTTT
D: TRBD2; J: TRBJ2-1; V: TRBV7-2; size: -; CDR3: CASSLVRTSGRVHNEQFF; DNA: TGTGCCAGCAGCTTAGTCCGGACTAGCGGGAGGGTCCACAATGAGCAGTTCTTC
D: TRBD2; J: TRBJ2-3; V: TRBV28; size: -; CDR3: CASSTPLAGVSSTDTQYF; DNA: TGTGCCAGCAGCACCCCACTAGCGGGAGTTAGTAGCACAGATACGCAGTATTTT
D: TRBD1; J: TRBJ1-2; V: TRBV7-8; size: -; CDR3: CASSSRDRVTHGYTF; DNA: TGTGCCAGCAGCTCAAGGGACAGGGTTACTCATGGCTACACCTTC
D: TRBD1; J: TRBJ2-7; V: TRBV29-1; size: -; CDR3: CSVRDRPYEQYF; DNA: TGCAGCGTCCGGGACAGACCCTACGAGCAGTACTTC
D: -; J: TRBJ1-2; V: TRBV7-9; size: -; CDR3: CASSPRGSSGYGYTF; DNA: TGTGCCAGCAGCCCCCGGGGGAGTTCGGGCTATGGCTACACCTTC
D: TRBD1; J: TRBJ2-7; V: TRBV19; size: -; CDR3: CASSDPGQGNYEQYF; DNA: TGTGCCAGTAGTGATCCGGGACAGGGGAACTACGAGCAGTACTTC
D: TRBD1; J: TRBJ2-7; V: TRBV6-2/TRBV6-3; size: once; CDR3: CASSLGTGSHAGAYEQYF; DNA: TGTGCCAGCAGTCTCGGGACAGGGAGTCACGCGGGAGCCTACGAGCAGTACTTC
D: -; J: TRBJ1-1; V: TRBV28; size: -; CDR3: CASSLRLGTGRSEAFF; DNA: TGTGCCAGCAGTTTACGGTTGGGAACGGGGAGATCTGAAGCTTTCTTT
D: TRBD2; J: TRBJ2-3; V: TRBV9; size: -; CDR3: CASSLGTSGAISTDTQYF; DNA: TGTGCCAGCAGCCTAGGGACTAGCGGGGCGATTAGCACAGATACGCAGTATTTT
D: -; J: TRBJ2-7; V: TRBV7-9; size: once; CDR3: CASSWGGPGRYEQYF; DNA: TGTGCCAGCAGCTGGGGGGGCCCCGGTCGGTACGAGCAGTACTTC
D: -; J: TRBJ1-1; V: TRBV7-6; size: -; CDR3: CASSQGAGMNTEAFF; DNA: TGTGCCAGCAGCCAGGGCGCAGGGATGAACACTGAAGCTTTCTTT
D: TRBD1; J: TRBJ2-7; V: TRBV18; size: -; CDR3: CASSPHAGGLDEQYF; DNA: TGTGCCAGCTCACCACACGCAGGGGGCTTGGACGAGCAGTACTTC
D: TRBD1; J: TRBJ1-2; V: TRBV4-1; size: -; CDR3: CASSQQRQGLYGYTF; DNA: TGCGCCAGCAGCCAACAACGACAGGGACTCTATGGCTACACCTTC
D: -; J: TRBJ1-5; V: TRBV19; size: once; CDR3: CASSIVAEGRNQPQHF; DNA: TGTGCCAGTAGTATAGTCGCTGAGGGCCGCAATCAGCCCCAGCATTTT
D: -; J: TRBJ1-2; V: TRBV19; size: -; CDR3: CASSTDRIYGYTF; DNA: TGTGCCAGTAGTACCGACAGGATCTATGGCTACACCTTC
D: -; J: TRBJ1-2; V: TRBV6-2/TRBV6-3; size: once; CDR3: CASRPGHPNYGYTF; DNA: TGTGCCAGCCGCCCTGGGCATCCTAACTATGGCTACACCTTC
D: -; J: TRBJ2-7; V: TRBV11-2; size: -; CDR3: CASSPSRGSHYEQYF; DNA: TGTGCCAGCAGCCCTAGTCGGGGGTCCCACTACGAGCAGTACTTC
D: -; J: TRBJ2-2; V: TRBV18; size: many; CDR3: CASSPPLSTGELFF; DNA: TGTGCCAGCTCACCACCCCTCTCGACCGGGGAGCTGTTTTTT
D: -; J: TRBJ2-7; V: TRBV18; size: few; CDR3: CASSPRDTSYEQYF; DNA: TGTGCCAGCTCACCCCGGGACACCTCCTACGAGCAGTACTTC
D: -; J: TRBJ2-7; V: TRBV11-2; size: -; CDR3: CASGYGQSYEQYF; DNA: TGTGCCAGCGGATACGGACAGTCCTACGAGCAGTACTTC
D: TRBD1; J: TRBJ2-7; V: TRBV7-8; size: -; CDR3: CASSAQSGGRIYEQYF; DNA: TGTGCCAGCAGCGCACAGTCAGGGGGCAGAATCTACGAGCAGTACTTC
D: -; J: TRBJ1-4; V: TRBV2; size: -; CDR3: CATTRAWSEKLFF; DNA: TGTGCCACCACCCGCGCTTGGTCTGAAAAACTGTTTTTT
D: TRBD1; J: TRBJ2-7; V: TRBV19; size: -; CDR3: CASSIVYDRGLPEQYF; DNA: TGTGCCAGTAGTATCGTTTACGACAGGGGGCTTCCCGAGCAGTACTTC
D: -; J: TRBJ1-4; V: TRBV12-3/TRBV12-4; size: -; CDR3: CASSPGQNEKLFF; DNA: TGTGCCAGCAGCCCCGGACAGAATGAAAAACTGTTTTTT
D: -; J: TRBJ1-3; V: TRBV5-1; size: -; CDR3: CASSLVSGQGGNTIYF; DNA: TGCGCCAGCAGCTTGGTTTCCGGGCAGGGTGGAAACACCATATATTTT